The entry below describes one T cell receptor beta chain. Its antigen is not identified. This entry is derived from a study of cytomegalovirus exposure and HLA in healthy donors. Overall study results and limits: First-cohort TCR clusters were later found to tend to co-occur in the roughly 120 validation repertoires.

Data came from immunoSEQ multiplex PCR; TCRdb stores just in-frame clones and leaves some out. Here the sample spans 100,000 or so clones, more than 75% being singletons. This receptor was taken from a man in his late teens or twenties in good health and CMV-seropositive. Source material: PBMCs.

The CDR3 nucleotides are TGCGCCAGCAGCTTGGGACCACAGGGCACTGAAGCTTTCTTT. Its translation: CASSLGPQGTEAFF. The V gene is TRBV5-1, the J gene TRBJ1-1, with D possibly being TRBD1 (6 bases). The germline CDR1 and CDR2 sequences are SGHRS and YFSETQ. With 0 bases removed from V and 4 bases from J, the gap between germline ends came to 10 bases. CDR3 length: 14 residues. Full variable domain (rest looked up from reference TRBV5-1 and TRBJ1-1): KAGVTQTPRYLIKTRGQQVTLSCSPISGHRSVSWYQQTPGQGLQFLFEYFSETQRNKGNFPGRFSGRQFSNSRSEMNVSTLELGDSALYLCASSLGPQGTEAFFGQGTRLTVV.